The clone carrying this TCR beta chain turned up a few times. The antigen is undetermined. 5'RACE primed at constant segments yielded TCR alpha and TCR beta cDNA libraries bearing sample barcodes and UMIs. TCRdb recomputed calls from the 5' RACE reads with MiXCR, one row per CDR3 protein. The data hold 250,000 to 300,000 distinct CDR3 sequences, with approximately 8.4% observed a single time. The V gene lost 6 bases and the J gene lost 9 bases, with 15 bases spanning the gap. CDR1 and CDR2 from the germline V gene are MNHEY and SVGEGT. The CDR3 runs to 13 residues. The sample is drawn from a study of T-cell memory formation after mild COVID-19. Study-wide results and caveats: Nothing confirmed that second-wave clones peaking on day 37 were specific for SARS-CoV-2.

Sequenced: PBMCs or a T cell subset sorted from them (not recorded which). The V call is TRBV6-2 or TRBV6-3, the J call TRBJ1-5; possibly TRBD1 for D (5 bases). The receptor's source is a young man who had mild COVID-19 (a few samples of this study predate the infection). Cell type and time point are not known. The CDR3 is CASRSGGLRPQHF. CDR3 DNA sequence: TGTGCCAGCAGGAGCGGGGGACTGCGGCCCCAGCATTTT.